The 18 T cell receptor beta chains listed next were all sequenced from one sample in a study of lung T cells in sarcoidosis with Löfgren's syndrome. Each CDR3 protein gets one entry after TCRdb re-called the reads with MiXCR. The table records tens of thousands of distinct CDR3 sequences, less than 25% of them present only once. The specimen sequenced was CD4+ T cells from PBMCs. The receptors originated from a human donor with sarcoidosis (Löfgren's syndrome or another form), or a control subject (not recorded which).

This rearrangement joins TRBV11-2 to TRBJ2-7; 7 nucleotides line up with TRBD2. There are 14 residues in the CDR3. The germline V gene has CDR1 SGHAT and CDR2 FQNNGV. The DNA for the CDR3 is TGTGCCAGCAGCCCGACCGGACTAGTTGGGGAGCATTACGTC. Translation: CASSPTGLVGEHYV.

At least ten counts were recorded for this clonotype. This chain connects TRBV7-2 to TRBJ2-5; D is ambiguous. Per germline, CDR1 SGHTA and CDR2 FQGNSA. Trimming pared 4 bases from V and 7 bases from J, leaving 13 bases between. The CDR3 contains 13 residues. In nucleotides, the CDR3 is TGTGCCAGCAGCTCGGAACCACAACGGACCCAGTACTTC. Encoded protein: CASSSEPQRTQYF.

This clonotype came up many times. The chain combines TRBV28 with TRBJ2-5, with 7 bases aligning to TRBD1. CDR1 and CDR2 (germline): MDHEN, SYDVKM. CDR3 size: 14 residues. Losses at the gene ends were 5 bases for V and 9 bases for J; bases not matched to a gene: 12. CDR3 coding DNA: TGTGCCAGCAGTATCCAGACAGGGAATAGGGCCCAGTACTTC. Residues: CASSIQTGNRAQYF.

In its sample, this clonotype was seen many times. The chain is built from TRBV27 and TRBJ1-1, with D unresolved. V dropped 4 bases and J dropped 2 bases, with 14 bases sitting between them. Germline V CDR1 and CDR2: MNHEY, SMNVEV (reference sequence). CDR3 size: 15 residues. The CDR3, as DNA: TGTGCCAGCAGTTCCGCTAGCGGCAGAAACACTGAAGCTTTCTTT. Translation gives CASSSASGRNTEAFF.

This clonotype was detected many times. This chain links TRBV7-2 with TRBJ2-3; a weak D match, TRBD2 (6 bases). Germline CDR1 SGHTA, CDR2 FQGNSA. The V gene lost 4 bases and the J gene lost 7 bases, with 24 bases spanning the gap. The CDR3 consists of 17 residues. CDR3 loop: CASSSAQTRGKPNTQYF. CDR3 sequence (DNA): TGTGCCAGCAGCTCAGCTCAGACTAGGGGAAAACCCAATACGCAGTATTTT.

The V call is TRBV5-1, the J call TRBJ2-3; D remains ambiguous. V lost 0 bases to trimming and J lost 0 bases, with 8 bases between them. In germline, CDR1 is SGHRS, CDR2 YFSETQ. The CDR3 extends over 15 amino acids. CDR3 sequence (DNA): TGCGCCAGCAGCTTGGATCCGGGTAGCACAGATACGCAGTATTTT. It yields the protein CASSLDPGSTDTQYF. Full variable domain (outside the CDR3, taken from reference TRBV5-1 and TRBJ2-3): KAGVTQTPRYLIKTRGQQVTLSCSPISGHRSVSWYQQTPGQGLQFLFEYFSETQRNKGNFPGRFSGRQFSNSRSEMNVSTLELGDSALYLCASSLDPGSTDTQYFGPGTRLTVL.

The chain combines TRBV11-2 with TRBJ1-3; no reliable D call. From germline, CDR1 is SGHAT and CDR2 FQNNGV. The CDR3 runs to 13 residues. V gave up 5 bases and J gave up 0 bases, with 5 bases separating them. The CDR3 bases are TGTGCCAGCAGCGGCCGCTCTGGAAACACCATATATTTT. Protein product: CASSGRSGNTIYF.

The rearrangement joins TRBV20-1 to TRBJ1-2; D gene ambiguous. This CDR3 comprises 14 residues. V gave up 0 bases and J gave up 8 bases, with 16 bases separating them. CDR1 DFQATT and CDR2 SNEGSKA come from the germline V gene (reference sequence). The CDR3 DNA sequence: TGCAGTGCTAGAGACCGGAGGGTCGCCGGAGGCTACACCTTC. This codes for CSARDRRVAGGYTF.

This clonotype was seen at least ten times. V gene TRBV12-3 or TRBV12-4 combines with J gene TRBJ2-1; D perhaps matches TRBD2 (6 bases). The CDR3 has 13 amino acids. Between the trimmed V and J ends, which lost 8 bases and 9 bases, there was a span of 17 bases. This CDR3 is CASGSTPEGEQFF. The CDR3 DNA follows: TGTGCCAGCGGGAGTACTCCGGAGGGTGAGCAGTTCTTC.

The table lists this clonotype with a few counts. This chain uses TRBV7-9 with TRBJ1-4; D call uncertain. Germline V gene data show CDR1 as SEHNR and CDR2 as FQNEAQ (reference sequence). CDR3 length: 13 residues. V was cut by 0 bases and J by 6 bases, with 5 bases left in between. CDR3 nucleotide sequence: TGTGCCAGCAGCTTAGCCCCGGATGAAAAACTGTTTTTT. This translates into CASSLAPDEKLFF.

This clonotype was observed a handful of times. The gene calls are TRBV19 and TRBJ2-3, with a tentative D call TRBD1 (6 bases). V lost 5 bases and J 2 bases, leaving 14 bases between the germline ends. CDR1 is LNHDA and CDR2 is SQIVND in the germline V gene (reference sequence). This CDR3 is built from 15 residues. The CDR3 DNA sequence: TGTGCCAGTAGTCATTACAGGGCTAACACAGATACGCAGTATTTT. Its translation: CASSHYRANTDTQYF.

The chain combines TRBV20-1 with TRBJ2-3; 8 bases align to TRBD2. The CDR3 extends over 16 amino acids. Germline trimming cut 3 bases from V and 1 base from J; bases unmatched to any gene: 9. Germline assignment: CDR1 DFQATT and CDR2 SNEGSKA (reference sequence). CDR3 nucleotide sequence: TGCAGTGCTAGCCGAGTGGGGCGGGGGGGCACAGATACGCAGTATTTT. It translates to CSASRVGRGGTDTQYF.

Concerning this clonotype itself: A clone one base away is much larger, so this may be a read error. This rearrangement joins TRBV6-6 to TRBJ2-6, with D tentatively TRBD1 (5 bases). The CDR3 extends over 17 amino acids. The V end lost 6 bases, the J end lost 0 bases, and 15 bases lay between the germline ends. Germline CDR1 and CDR2: MNHNY and SVGAGI (reference sequence). CDR3 in amino acids: CASRLQAPGSGANVLTF. The CDR3 DNA follows: TGTGCCAGCAGATTACAGGCCCCAGGCTCTGGGGCCAACGTCCTGACTTTC.

As concerns this clonotype: This may arise from a read error, as a much more abundant clone is one base away. The CDR3 coding sequence is TGTGCCAGCAGCTTAGTCGCTAGCGGGACAGATACGCAGTATTTT. This translates into CASSLVASGTDTQYF. The V call is TRBV7-2, the J call TRBJ2-3; 8 bases are a match to TRBD2. CDR1 is SGHTA and CDR2 is FQGNSA in the germline V gene. After removal of 1 base from V and 3 bases from J, the junction contained 3 bases not matched to a gene. This CDR3 has 15 amino acids.

This clonotype was seen once. The gene calls are TRBV20-1 and TRBJ1-1; 7 bases line up with TRBD1. The germline V gene has CDR1 DFQATT and CDR2 SNEGSKA (reference sequence). V was clipped by 8 bases and J by 4 bases; unmatched bases: 22. This CDR3 has 17 residues. The CDR3: CSQSSRGQARFSTEAFF. Here the CDR3 DNA reads TGCAGTCAATCCAGTAGGGGGCAGGCAAGGTTCAGCACTGAAGCTTTCTTT.

The chain combines TRBV28 with TRBJ2-7; 8 bases map to TRBD2. V trimming: 8 bases; J trimming: 1 base; junction bases outside the gene matches: 4. The CDR3 is 13 residues long. The germline gives CDR1 MDHEN, CDR2 SYDVKM. The CDR3 coding sequence is TGTGCCAGCGTAGCGGGATGGTCCTACGAGCAGTACTTC. Translating it yields CASVAGWSYEQYF.

In this sample, this clonotype turned up a few times. This may be a read error: a much more frequent sequence differs by one nucleotide. This chain's CDR3 is CASSQDPGGVDNSPLHF. Written as DNA, the CDR3 is TGCGCCAGCAGCCAAGATCCAGGGGGCGTAGATAATTCACCCCTCCACTTT. The V call is TRBV4-3, the J call TRBJ1-6; 8 bases match TRBD1. This CDR3 is built from 17 residues. Germline-derived CDR1 and CDR2 are LGHNA and YSLEER. V dropped 0 bases and J dropped 5; count of bases not matched to a gene: 6.

This clonotype has a count of ten or more. V and J are TRBV5-1 and TRBJ2-1, with a weak D call TRBD1 (6 bases). CDR1 is SGHRS and CDR2 is YFSETQ in the germline V gene. The CDR3 totals 14 residues. With 4 bases removed from V and 4 bases from J, the gap between germline ends came to 12 bases. This chain's CDR3 is CASSEGDLYNEQFF. In DNA form, the CDR3 reads TGCGCCAGCAGCGAGGGGGACCTTTACAATGAGCAGTTCTTC.